The 20 T cell receptor beta chains below come from one sample, sequenced in a study of cytomegalovirus exposure and HLA in healthy donors. PCR primers comprised 60 Vbeta and 13 Jbeta primers. The method was immunoSEQ multiplex PCR; TCRdb's version includes in-frame clones alone and lacks a portion of them. The sample has approximately 110,000 clones, 79% seen once. The sample was PBMCs. Every receptor here comes from a woman aged 40 to 50 in good health and CMV-seronegative.

The chain is built from TRBV7-9 and TRBJ1-3; D not resolved. V lost 1 base to trimming and J lost 3 bases, with 4 bases between them. The CDR3 covers 13 residues. In germline, CDR1 is SEHNR, CDR2 FQNEAQ (reference sequence). The CDR3 DNA reads TGTGCCAGCAGCTTAGTCATTGGAAACACCATATATTTT. It translates to CASSLVIGNTIYF.

The CDR3 loop reads CASSPNRGGNTEAFF. The CDR3 DNA reads TGTGCCAGTAGCCCTAACAGGGGTGGGAACACTGAAGCTTTCTTT. This sequence joins TRBV19 and TRBJ1-1, with TRBD1 matching 7 bases. The germline CDR1 and CDR2 sequences are LNHDA and SQIVND (reference sequence). This CDR3 is built from 15 residues. Trimming at V came to 6 bases and at J to 1 base, leaving 8 bases not matched to a gene.

V is TRBV7-9 and J is TRBJ1-2; perhaps TRBD1 as D (5 bases). Germline V gives CDR1 SEHNR, CDR2 FQNEAQ (reference sequence). CDR3 length equals 14 residues. Trimming stripped 1 base from V and 5 bases from J, with 11 bases between. CDR3 region: CASSLEVPGYGYTF. In DNA, the CDR3 is TGTGCCAGCAGCTTAGAAGTCCCAGGGTATGGCTACACCTTC.

The J gene is TRBJ2-2, the V gene TRBV4-3, with 8 bases that match TRBD1. There are 15 residues in the CDR3. Trimming at V came to 4 bases and at J to 5 bases, leaving 6 bases not matched to a gene. CDR1 and CDR2 from the germline V gene are LGHNA and YSLEER. CDR3 coding DNA: TGCGCCAGCAGCCCAGGACAGGGAGGAACCGGGGAGCTGTTTTTT. Translating it yields CASSPGQGGTGELFF.

The chain is built from TRBV15 and TRBJ2-1; TRBD2 matches 8 bases. The CDR3 has 17 amino acids. Germline CDR1 and CDR2: LNHNV and YYDKDF (reference sequence). V was clipped by 5 bases and J by 0 bases; unmatched bases: 9. This CDR3 is CATSLFGAGVSYNEQFF. DNA for the CDR3: TGTGCCACCAGCCTCTTCGGAGCGGGGGTCTCCTACAATGAGCAGTTCTTC.

CDR3 loop: CASSQDLLAGVLTYEQYF. The CDR3 region has the DNA TGTGCCAGCAGCCAAGATCTCCTAGCGGGAGTGCTCACCTACGAGCAGTACTTC. This chain joins TRBV4-2 and TRBJ2-5, with TRBD2 matching over 10 bases. The end of the DNA fits TRBJ2-7 better, so the J call may be wrong. This CDR3 is 18 amino acids long. CDR1 and CDR2 (germline): LGHNA, YNFKEQ.

The rearrangement links TRBV11-2 to TRBJ2-6; 7 positions match TRBD1. Germline V lookup: CDR1 SGHAT, CDR2 FQNNGV. The CDR3 is made up of 16 amino acids. Germline trimming cut 4 bases from V and 2 bases from J; bases unmatched to any gene: 5. The CDR3 coding sequence is TGTGCCAGCAGCTACGACAGGGTAGCTGGGGCCAACGTCCTGACTTTC. This translates into CASSYDRVAGANVLTF.

This clone was found once. The genes are TRBV7-8 and TRBJ2-1; 9 bases fit TRBD2. Looked up from germline, CDR1 is SGHVS and CDR2 is FQNEAQ. The CDR3 is made up of 18 amino acids. V was clipped by 5 bases and J by 4 bases; unmatched bases: 15. The CDR3 DNA reads as TGTGCCAGCAGCCCCAGACTAGCGGCGGAACAAGGATACAATGAGCAGTTCTTC. Amino acid sequence: CASSPRLAAEQGYNEQFF.

The rearrangement uses TRBV7-2 and TRBJ1-1; a weak D match, TRBD1 (6 bases). The CDR3 length is 15 residues. Germline assignment: CDR1 SGHTA and CDR2 FQGNSA. V was trimmed by 5 bases and J by 1 base, leaving 14 bases between them. The CDR3 DNA sequence: TGTGCCAGCAGCAGCCGGGGGGGCGGGAACACTGAAGCTTTCTTT. It specifies CASSSRGGGNTEAFF.

The sample holds a few counts of this clone. This chain joins TRBV11-2 and TRBJ2-3; no clear D. CDR3 size: 12 residues. Germline lookup yields CDR1 SGHAT and CDR2 FQNNGV. Trimming stripped 5 bases from V and 6 bases from J, with 9 bases between. The chain's CDR3 is CASSPTRDTQYF. In nucleotides, the CDR3 is TGTGCCAGCAGCCCAACTCGGGATACGCAGTATTTT.

This rearrangement joins TRBV18 to TRBJ2-5, with D perhaps matching TRBD1 (5 bases). The CDR3 extends over 15 amino acids. Germline assignment: CDR1 KGHSH and CDR2 LQKENI. V dropped 5 bases and J dropped 1 base, with 14 bases sitting between them. CDR3 coding DNA: TGTGCCAGCTCATCCGACAGATACCCCCAAGAGACCCAGTACTTC. Translated: CASSSDRYPQETQYF.

This rearrangement joins TRBV7-9 to TRBJ2-5; TRBD2 aligns across 9 bases. V was pared by 0 bases and J by 2 bases, with 1 base of the junction left unmatched. Germline CDR1 and CDR2: SEHNR and FQNEAQ (reference sequence). The CDR3 has 15 amino acids. Here the CDR3 DNA reads TGTGCCAGCAGCTTAGCTAGCGGGGGACAAGAGACCCAGTACTTC. This translates into CASSLASGGQETQYF.

CDR3 bases: TGTGCCAGCAGTAGGGGACAGACTAATGAAAAACTGTTTTTT. It yields the protein CASSRGQTNEKLFF. V and J are TRBV2 and TRBJ1-4; 7 nucleotides match TRBD1. This CDR3 spans 14 amino acids. V dropped 5 bases and J dropped 2; count of bases not matched to a gene: 2. The germline V gene has CDR1 SNHLY and CDR2 FYNNEI.

Only a few counts were recorded for this clone. The J gene is TRBJ2-5, the V gene TRBV6-5; possibly TRBD1 for D (6 bases). Trimming shortened V by 6 bases and J by 9 bases, and 17 bases separated the two germline ends. The CDR3 has 13 residues. CDR1 and CDR2 from the germline V gene are MNHEY and SVGAGI. The CDR3 nucleotides are TGTGCCAGCAGAATCCCCCGGAAGGGGGCCCAGTACTTC. Translation gives CASRIPRKGAQYF.

This chain joins TRBV27 and TRBJ1-1; unclear D gene. The CDR3 contains 11 residues. V was clipped by 8 bases and J by 2 bases, with 6 bases between them. CDR1 is MNHEY and CDR2 is SMNVEV in the germline V gene (reference sequence). The CDR3: CASVTNTEAFF. The CDR3 DNA sequence: TGTGCCAGCGTAACAAACACTGAAGCTTTCTTT.

This sequence joins TRBV6-5 and TRBJ2-2, with D possibly being TRBD1 (5 bases). CDR1 and CDR2 (germline): MNHEY, SVGAGI. Between the trimmed V and J ends, which lost 2 bases and 7 bases, there was a span of 11 bases. The CDR3 totals 14 residues. The CDR3 DNA reads as TGTGCCAGCAGTTACGGGCAGGGAAACGGGGAGCTGTTTTTT. Its protein product is CASSYGQGNGELFF.

The rearrangement uses TRBV6-5 and TRBJ2-5; tentatively, D is TRBD1 (6 bases). The CDR3 sequence is 14 residues long. V was pared by 7 bases and J by 3 bases, with 15 bases between. Germline CDR1 reads MNHEY; CDR2 reads SVGAGI. DNA for the CDR3: TGTGCCAGCAACCGGGACCCAGGGGAAGAGACCCAGTACTTC. Translation gives CASNRDPGEETQYF.

The genes are TRBV4-2 and TRBJ2-7; maybe TRBD2 (6 bases). Deletions cut 5 bases from V and 2 bases from J, with 16 bases between. The CDR3 consists of 15 residues. In germline, CDR1 is LGHNA, CDR2 YNFKEQ. The CDR3 bases are TGTGCCAGCAGCTCCGGGACTCCCACCCCCTACGAGCAGTACTTC. It codes for CASSSGTPTPYEQYF.

This chain links TRBV7-8 with TRBJ2-2; 8 nucleotides line up with TRBD2. The CDR3 runs to 17 residues. Germline assignment: CDR1 SGHVS and CDR2 FQNEAQ. V trimming: 0 bases; J trimming: 2 bases; junction bases outside the gene matches: 5. The CDR3 region is CASSLARTSGNTGELFF. Here the CDR3 DNA reads TGTGCCAGCAGCTTAGCGCGCACTAGCGGTAACACCGGGGAGCTGTTTTTT.

The chain links TRBV27 to TRBJ1-2, with no clear D. V lost 2 bases, J lost 6 bases, and 7 bases lay in between. The CDR3 totals 12 residues. The germline CDR1 and CDR2 sequences are MNHEY and SMNVEV (reference sequence). The CDR3 spells CASSLTGDGYTF. The CDR3 DNA follows: TGTGCCAGCAGTTTAACCGGGGATGGCTACACCTTC.